Listed here are 20 T cell receptor beta chains from one sample, sequenced in a study of T cells after yellow fever vaccination. MiXCR, applied by TCRdb to the 5' RACE reads, yields one record per CDR3 protein. This table has some 340,000 distinct CDR3 sequences, over 4% appearing once. Sequences were derived from PBMCs, sampled 5 days after the yellow fever booster vaccination. Receptors were obtained from a man aged 18 to 35 who received the YFV17D yellow fever vaccine.

Only a few counts were recorded for this clonotype. The chain uses TRBV19 and TRBJ1-1; the D is unclear. The CDR3 contains 13 residues. The V gene's germline CDR1 is LNHDA and CDR2 SQIVND (reference sequence). Trimming took off 5 bases at V and 3 bases at J, with 10 bases between the two ends. The DNA of the CDR3 is TGTGCCAGTAGTCCTAAGTTGGACACTGAAGCTTTCTTT. Translated: CASSPKLDTEAFF.

This chain links TRBV18 with TRBJ2-5; D tentatively reads TRBD1 or TRBD2 (5 bases each). Germline CDR1 and CDR2: KGHSH and LQKENI. This CDR3 comprises 14 residues. V lost 3 bases and J 2 bases, leaving 10 bases between the germline ends. The CDR3 region has the DNA TGTGCCAGCTCACCCGGGACGGATCAAGAGACCCAGTACTTC. Translation: CASSPGTDQETQYF.

The J gene is TRBJ2-3, the V gene TRBV28, with D possibly TRBD1 on 6 matching bases. The CDR3 covers 16 residues. Trimming removed 6 bases from V and 0 bases from J, with 16 bases in between. Germline V gene data show CDR1 as MDHEN and CDR2 as SYDVKM. The CDR3 protein is CASSSPGTFSTDTQYF. In DNA, the CDR3 is TGTGCCAGCAGCTCCCCCGGGACATTCAGCACAGATACGCAGTATTTT.

A few counts support this clonotype. The CDR3 spells CASSQDMTGYSEQYF. CDR3 sequence (DNA): TGTGCCAGCAGCCAAGACATGACAGGGTACTCCGAGCAGTACTTC. The V gene is TRBV3-1, the J gene TRBJ2-7, with TRBD1 matching 7 bases. The germline gives CDR1 LGHDT, CDR2 YNNKEL (reference sequence). The CDR3 extends over 15 amino acids. The junction had 8 bases not matched to a gene; V was cut back by 0 bases and J by 6 bases.

In its sample, this clonotype was seen many times. The rearrangement links TRBV2 to TRBJ1-2; 7 positions match TRBD1. Unmatched junction bases numbered 12, after V lost 10 bases and J lost 7 bases. CDR3 size: 13 residues. The germline V gene has CDR1 SNHLY and CDR2 FYNNEI. This chain's CDR3 is CANRGQPSSGYTF. Written as DNA, the CDR3 is TGTGCCAACCGGGGACAGCCAAGCAGTGGCTACACCTTC. Full variable domain (rest looked up from reference TRBV2 and TRBJ1-2): EPEVTQTPSHQVTQMGQEVILRCVPISNHLYFYWYRQILGQKVEFLVSFYNNEISEKSEIFDDQFSVERPDGSNFTLKIRSTKLEDSAMYFCANRGQPSSGYTFGSGTRLTVV.

The chain recombines TRBV7-8 with TRBJ1-4; no clear D. This CDR3 region has 15 residues. Per germline, CDR1 SGHVS and CDR2 FQNEAQ. V was cut by 3 bases and J by 8 bases, with 16 bases left in between. The CDR3 reads CASSLAGGRGEKLFF. The CDR3 region has the DNA TGTGCCAGCAGCTTGGCCGGAGGGAGAGGGGAAAAACTGTTTTTT.

This clonotype occurred many times. The chain carries TRBV6-2 or TRBV6-3 and TRBJ1-1; D gene ambiguous. The ends were cut back, 2 bases at V and 8 bases at J, with 9 bases in the middle. This CDR3 region has 12 residues. Germline loops: CDR1 MNHEY, CDR2 SVGEGT. CDR3 amino acids: CASSYPDEEAFF. DNA for the CDR3: TGTGCCAGCAGTTACCCCGACGAAGAAGCTTTCTTT.

This clonotype showed up just a few times. The V and J genes are TRBV20-1 and TRBJ2-5; D possibly matches TRBD1 or TRBD2 (5 bases each). The CDR3 spans 13 residues. The germline V gene has CDR1 DFQATT and CDR2 SNEGSKA (reference sequence). V lost 5 bases to trimming and J lost 0 bases, with 10 bases between them. CDR3 DNA: TGCAGTGCTGGGGACGGGTACCAAGAGACCCAGTACTTC. It codes for CSAGDGYQETQYF.

The rearrangement uses TRBV7-9 and TRBJ2-1; 7 nucleotides line up with TRBD1. CDR3 length: 15 residues. Germline V gene lookup returns CDR1 SEHNR and CDR2 FQNEAQ (reference sequence). V gave up 11 bases and J gave up 5 bases; unmatched junction bases: 15. The CDR3 sequence is CASQPLGGLDNEQFF. The CDR3, as DNA: TGTGCCTCCCAGCCGTTAGGGGGCTTGGACAATGAGCAGTTCTTC.

The sample holds a few counts of this clonotype. The chain has TRBV7-2 and TRBJ2-3, with D perhaps TRBD2 (6 bases). CDR1 is SGHTA and CDR2 is FQGNSA in the germline V gene. Between the trimmed V and J ends, which lost 5 bases and 5 bases, there was a span of 20 bases. This CDR3 is built from 16 residues. This CDR3 reads CASSVTGTLGVDTQYF. DNA of the CDR3: TGTGCCAGCAGCGTTACCGGGACTTTGGGGGTAGATACGCAGTATTTT.

The CDR3 nucleotides read TGTGCCAGCGGGACAGGAGGGGGCACTCCTAAACAAGAGACCCAGTACTTC. Translated: CASGTGGGTPKQETQYF. The chain recombines TRBV28 with TRBJ2-5; 8 bases agree with TRBD1. The CDR3 is 17 amino acids. V was pared by 8 bases and J by 2 bases, with 16 bases of the junction left unmatched. Germline V lookup: CDR1 MDHEN, CDR2 SYDVKM.

This clonotype was seen a few times. The chain has TRBV5-1 and TRBJ1-4; TRBD1 aligns across 9 bases. CDR1 is SGHRS, CDR2 YFSETQ, per germline. This CDR3 region has 19 residues. V shed 4 bases, J shed 0 bases, and the junction held 13 bases outside the gene matches. The CDR3 spells CASSLRDRAAGATNEKLFF. The CDR3 DNA reads as TGCGCCAGCAGCCTCCGGGACAGGGCGGCGGGGGCAACTAATGAAAAACTGTTTTTT.

This clonotype was seen a few times. This sequence joins TRBV19 and TRBJ1-1, with 8 bases identical to TRBD1. Trimming removed 4 bases from V and 4 bases from J; junction bases left unmatched: 5. Germline V gives CDR1 LNHDA, CDR2 SQIVND (reference sequence). CDR3 size: 14 residues. DNA for the CDR3: TGTGCCAGTAGTAACCAGGGGGCAGGCACTGAAGCTTTCTTT. Amino acids: CASSNQGAGTEAFF.

This chain links TRBV5-1 with TRBJ2-7; D is unresolved. Per the germline V gene, CDR1 is SGHRS and CDR2 is YFSETQ. Trimming took 1 base from V and 5 from J, leaving 10 bases between them. CDR3 length: 13 amino acids. CDR3 DNA sequence: TGCGCCAGCAGCTTGACCTCGGCAGACGAGCAGTACGTC. It yields the protein CASSLTSADEQYV.

V usage is TRBV6-5 and J usage is TRBJ1-4; D unclear. The V and J ends lost 0 bases and 8 bases respectively, with 7 bases between them. The CDR3 consists of 13 residues. Germline V gene lookup returns CDR1 MNHEY and CDR2 SVGAGI. Here the CDR3 reads CASSYSGWEKLFF. DNA for the CDR3: TGTGCCAGCAGTTACTCGGGTTGGGAAAAACTGTTTTTT.

This clonotype has just a few counts. The V call is TRBV4-1, the J call TRBJ2-7, with TRBD2 identical over 12 bases. This CDR3 region has 16 residues. CDR1 is MGHRA and CDR2 is YSYEKL in the germline V gene. The J segment lost 2 bases and the V segment lost 2 bases, leaving 4 bases of the junction unmatched. The CDR3 spells CASSQTPSGGAYEQYF. The CDR3, as DNA: TGCGCCAGCAGCCAAACCCCTAGCGGGGGGGCCTACGAGCAGTACTTC.

The V and J genes are TRBV6-2 or TRBV6-3 and TRBJ1-5; the D is unclear. Per the germline V gene, CDR1 is MNHEY and CDR2 is SVGEGT. Trimming took off 7 bases at V and 5 bases at J, with 18 bases between the two ends. The CDR3 has 15 amino acids. DNA for the CDR3: TGTGCCAGCAAGATATCCCGACGGGGAGATCAGCCCCAGCATTTT. Amino acid sequence: CASKISRRGDQPQHF.

This clonotype was seen a few times. V is TRBV11-2 and J is TRBJ1-1, with D possibly being TRBD1 (6 bases). V shed 3 bases and J shed 5 bases, with 16 bases lying between them. Per the germline V gene, CDR1 is SGHAT and CDR2 is FQNNGV. CDR3 length: 15 amino acids. CDR3 in DNA: TGTGCCAGCAGCTTGCAATACAGGGTTGGGACTGAAGCTTTCTTT. Amino acid sequence: CASSLQYRVGTEAFF.

This clonotype showed up many times. The rearrangement joins TRBV3-1 to TRBJ2-7; a weak D match, TRBD1 (6 bases). This CDR3 has 14 residues. Germline V gene data show CDR1 as LGHDT and CDR2 as YNNKEL (reference sequence). Trimming took 5 bases from V and 0 from J, leaving 11 bases between them. CDR3: CASSVTGFSYEQYF. In DNA form, the CDR3 reads TGTGCCAGCAGCGTTACAGGGTTCTCCTACGAGCAGTACTTC.

The chain recombines TRBV20-1 with TRBJ1-4; D is undetermined. V was clipped by 0 bases and J by 0 bases, with 11 bases between them. CDR3 size: 16 residues. The germline V gene encodes CDR1 DFQATT and CDR2 SNEGSKA (reference sequence). DNA for the CDR3: TGCAGTGCTAGAGATGGGCGAGGCCCAACTAATGAAAAACTGTTTTTT. This encodes CSARDGRGPTNEKLFF.